This T cell receptor (beta chain) was sequenced for a study of cytomegalovirus exposure and HLA in healthy donors. The table lists this clone with a few counts. Trimming took off 4 bases at V and 2 bases at J, with 11 bases between the two ends. Per the germline V gene, CDR1 is SGHRS and CDR2 is YFSETQ. The length of the CDR3 is 14 residues. PCR primers comprised 60 Vbeta and 13 Jbeta primers. TCRdb's copy holds only in-frame clones and misses some; the assay was immunoSEQ multiplex PCR. The sample records about 120,000 clones, roughly 70% being singletons. Sequenced material: PBMCs. This chain links TRBV5-1 with TRBJ2-3; D possibly corresponds to TRBD2 (6 bases). The TCR sequence derives from a man aged 25 to 40 in good health and CMV-seronegative. The CDR3 nucleotides are TGCGCCAGCAGCATCGGGGGTGACACAGATACGCAGTATTTT. It is translated as CASSIGGDTDTQYF.